The clone carrying this T cell receptor (beta chain) was found a few times. No antigen is known for it. The sample comes from a study of molecular identifiers for immune sequencing clone quantification. Study-wide results and limits: Under 1% of molecules in naive cells, but over 98% of effector molecules, belonged to clones above 20 RNA copies.

Listed TCR primers and previously described methods were used for bulk TCR libraries. TCRdb called the PCR reads again in MiXCR, with one record for every CDR3 protein. The table has over 550,000 distinct CDR3 sequences, around 25% seen once; the top ten hold about 0.81%. The junction had 8 bases not matched to a gene; V was cut back by 6 bases and J by 4 bases. The CDR3 extends over 14 amino acids. Naive CD8 T cells underwent sorting with the CD8+CD4-CCR7+CD45RA+ definition. Sample: naive CD8+ T cells from blood, with Jurkat cell RNA spiked in. Stated subset: FACS-sorted CD8+CD4-CCR7+CD45RA+ naive T cells. The chain employs TRBV12-3 or TRBV12-4 and TRBJ2-7, with 8 bases identical to TRBD1. This TCR was sampled from a human donor in good health. Some libraries in this study had Jurkat cell RNA spiked in. The CDR3 loop reads CASSTSRGLYEQYF. For the CDR3, the DNA is TGTGCCAGCAGCACCAGCAGGGGGCTTTACGAGCAGTACTTC.